This T cell receptor (beta chain) was recovered during a study of shared clonotypes between healthy human individuals. Study context: Each donor had three CD4 naive, three CD4 memory, two CD8 naive and one CD8 memory plate.

This clone was recorded once. Its antigen is currently unknown. General study findings and limits: Naive subsets typically showed greater estimated richness than memory subsets. Around 4.9% of naive CD4 clonotypes were shared across a handful of donors. Generation probabilities of non-shared clonotypes were lower (relative to those shared by all four donors).

Measured with immunoSEQ multiplex PCR; TCRdb has only the in-frame clones, and not every one. The sample lists about 2.3 million clones; around 90% were seen once. The V gene's germline CDR1 is SEHNR and CDR2 FQNEAQ (reference sequence). The CDR3 is made up of 16 amino acids. Trimming stripped 5 bases from V and 5 bases from J, with 22 bases between. The sample taken for sequencing was naive CD4+ T cells from PBMCs. As for subset: CD45RA+ positively selected. The chain recombines TRBV7-9 with TRBJ2-7; D unclear. This TCR derives from a young man in good health. Some clones in this sample may be carry-over from other donors' samples. The CDR3 here is CASSLDFGLRVHEQYF. CDR3 in DNA: TGTGCCAGCAGCCTGGATTTTGGCCTGAGAGTCCACGAGCAGTACTTC. Together with reference TRBV7-9 and TRBJ2-7, the CDR3 gives the full variable domain: DTGVSQNPRHKITKRGQNVTFRCDPISEHNRLYWYRQTLGQGPEFLTYFQNEAQLEKSRLLSDRFSAERPKGSFSTLEIQRTEQGDSAMYLCASSLDFGLRVHEQYFGPGTRLTVT.